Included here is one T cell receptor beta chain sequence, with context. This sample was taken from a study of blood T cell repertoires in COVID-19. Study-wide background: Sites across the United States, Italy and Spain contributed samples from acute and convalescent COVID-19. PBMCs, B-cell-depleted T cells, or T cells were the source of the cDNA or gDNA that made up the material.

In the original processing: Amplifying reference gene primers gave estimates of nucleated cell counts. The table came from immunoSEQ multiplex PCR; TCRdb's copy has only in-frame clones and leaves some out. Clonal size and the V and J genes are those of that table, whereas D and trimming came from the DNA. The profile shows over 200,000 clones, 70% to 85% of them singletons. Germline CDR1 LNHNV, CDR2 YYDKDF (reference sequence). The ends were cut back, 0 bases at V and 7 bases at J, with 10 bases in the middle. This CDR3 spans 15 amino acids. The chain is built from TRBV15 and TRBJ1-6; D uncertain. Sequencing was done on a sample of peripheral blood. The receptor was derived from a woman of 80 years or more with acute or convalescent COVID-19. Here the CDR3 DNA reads TGTGCCACCAGCAGAGACAGCTTCGGGAATTCACCCCTCCACTTT. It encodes CATSRDSFGNSPLHF. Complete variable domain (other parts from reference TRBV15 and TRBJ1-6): DAMVIQNPRYQVTQFGKPVTLSCSQTLNHNVMYWYQQKSSQAPKLLFHYYDKDFNNEADTPDNFQSRRPNTSFCFLDIRSPGLGDTAMYLCATSRDSFGNSPLHFGNGTRLTVT.